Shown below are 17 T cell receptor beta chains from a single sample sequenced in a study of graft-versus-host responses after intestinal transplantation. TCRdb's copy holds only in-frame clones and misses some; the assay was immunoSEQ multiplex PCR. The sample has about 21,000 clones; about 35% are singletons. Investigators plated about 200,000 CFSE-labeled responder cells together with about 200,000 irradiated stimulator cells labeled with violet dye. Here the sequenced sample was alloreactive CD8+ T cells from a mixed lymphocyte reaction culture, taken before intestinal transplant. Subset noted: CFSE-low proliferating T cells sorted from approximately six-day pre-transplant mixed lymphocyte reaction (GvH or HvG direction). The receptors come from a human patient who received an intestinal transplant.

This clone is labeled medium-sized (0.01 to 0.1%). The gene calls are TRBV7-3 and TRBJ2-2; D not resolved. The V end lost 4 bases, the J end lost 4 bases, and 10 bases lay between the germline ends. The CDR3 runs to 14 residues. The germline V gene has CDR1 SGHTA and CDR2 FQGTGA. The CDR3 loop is CASSSWGSTGELFF. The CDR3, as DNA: TGTGCCAGCAGCTCTTGGGGATCCACCGGGGAGCTGTTTTTT.

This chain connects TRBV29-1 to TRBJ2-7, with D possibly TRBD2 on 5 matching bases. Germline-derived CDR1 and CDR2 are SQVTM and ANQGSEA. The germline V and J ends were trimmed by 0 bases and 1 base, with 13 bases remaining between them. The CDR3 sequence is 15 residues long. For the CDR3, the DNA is TGCAGCGTTGAAGATCCGAAGACTAATTCCTACGAGCAGTACTTC. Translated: CSVEDPKTNSYEQYF.

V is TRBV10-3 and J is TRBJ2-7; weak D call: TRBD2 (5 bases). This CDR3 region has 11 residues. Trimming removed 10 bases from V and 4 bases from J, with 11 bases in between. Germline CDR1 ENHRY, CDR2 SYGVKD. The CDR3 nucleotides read TGTGCCAGCGGGTATATTTACGAGCAGTACTTC. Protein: CASGYIYEQYF.

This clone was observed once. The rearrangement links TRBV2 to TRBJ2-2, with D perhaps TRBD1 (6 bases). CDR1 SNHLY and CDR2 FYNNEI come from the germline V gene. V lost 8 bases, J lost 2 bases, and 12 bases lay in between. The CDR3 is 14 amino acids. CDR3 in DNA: TGTGCCAGCCTCCGTGGGACAAACACCGGGGAGCTGTTTTTT. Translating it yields CASLRGTNTGELFF. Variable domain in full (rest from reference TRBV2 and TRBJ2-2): EPEVTQTPSHQVTQMGQEVILRCVPISNHLYFYWYRQILGQKVEFLVSFYNNEISEKSEIFDDQFSVERPDGSNFTLKIRSTKLEDSAMYFCASLRGTNTGELFFGEGSRLTVL.

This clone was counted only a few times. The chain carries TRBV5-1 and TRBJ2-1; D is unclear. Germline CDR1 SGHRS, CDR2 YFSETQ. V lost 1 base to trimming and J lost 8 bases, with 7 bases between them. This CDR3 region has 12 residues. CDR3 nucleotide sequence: TGCGCCAGCAGCTTGTTGGAAGATGAGCAGTTCTTC. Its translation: CASSLLEDEQFF.

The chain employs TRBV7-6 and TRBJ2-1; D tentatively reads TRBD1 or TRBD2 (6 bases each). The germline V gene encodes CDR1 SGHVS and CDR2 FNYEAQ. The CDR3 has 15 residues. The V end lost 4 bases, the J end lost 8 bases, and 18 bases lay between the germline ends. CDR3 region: CASSSEIEGGHEQFF. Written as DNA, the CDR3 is TGTGCCAGCAGCTCGGAGATAGAGGGGGGCCATGAGCAGTTCTTC.

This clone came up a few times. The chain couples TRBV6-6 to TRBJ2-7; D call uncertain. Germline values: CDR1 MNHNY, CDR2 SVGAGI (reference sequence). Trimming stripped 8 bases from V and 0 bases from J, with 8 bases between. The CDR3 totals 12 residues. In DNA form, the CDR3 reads TGTGCCAGCGGTACCAGCTCCTACGAGCAGTACTTC. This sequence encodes CASGTSSYEQYF.

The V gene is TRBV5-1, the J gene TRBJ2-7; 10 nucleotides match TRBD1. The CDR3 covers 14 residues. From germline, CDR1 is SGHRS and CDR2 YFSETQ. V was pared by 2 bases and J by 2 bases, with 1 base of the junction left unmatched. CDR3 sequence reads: CASSFGTGAYEQYF. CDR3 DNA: TGCGCCAGCAGCTTTGGGACAGGGGCCTACGAGCAGTACTTC.

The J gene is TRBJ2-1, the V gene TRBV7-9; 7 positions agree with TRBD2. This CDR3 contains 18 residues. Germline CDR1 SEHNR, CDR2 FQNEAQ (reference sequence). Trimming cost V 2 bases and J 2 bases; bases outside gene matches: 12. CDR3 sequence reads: CASSLSGSAGVPYNEQFF. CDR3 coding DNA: TGTGCCAGCAGCTTATCGGGCAGCGCGGGAGTTCCCTACAATGAGCAGTTCTTC.

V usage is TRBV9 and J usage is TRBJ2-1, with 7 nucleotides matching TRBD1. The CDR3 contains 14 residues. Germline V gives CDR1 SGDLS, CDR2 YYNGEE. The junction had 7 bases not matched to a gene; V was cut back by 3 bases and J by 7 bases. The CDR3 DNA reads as TGTGCCAGCAGCGGGGACAGCGTCACAAATGAGCAGTTCTTC. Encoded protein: CASSGDSVTNEQFF. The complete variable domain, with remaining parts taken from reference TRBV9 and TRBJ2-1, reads DSGVTQTPKHLITATGQRVTLRCSPRSGDLSVYWYQQSLDQGLQFLIQYYNGEERAKGNILERFSAQQFPDLHSELNLSSLELGDSALYFCASSGDSVTNEQFFGPGTRLTVL.

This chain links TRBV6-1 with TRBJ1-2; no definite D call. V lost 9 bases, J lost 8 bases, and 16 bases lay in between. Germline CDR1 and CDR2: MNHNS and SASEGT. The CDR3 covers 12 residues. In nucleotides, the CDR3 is TGTGCCAGTAGCTCAGGCTCGAAAGGCTACACCTTC. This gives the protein CASSSGSKGYTF.

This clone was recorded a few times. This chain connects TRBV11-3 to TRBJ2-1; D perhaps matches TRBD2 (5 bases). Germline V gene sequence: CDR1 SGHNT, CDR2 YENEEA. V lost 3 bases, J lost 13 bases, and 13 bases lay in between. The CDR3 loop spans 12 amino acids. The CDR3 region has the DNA TGTGCCAGCAGCTTCCCTCGGGATGTCCAGTTCTTC. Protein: CASSFPRDVQFF. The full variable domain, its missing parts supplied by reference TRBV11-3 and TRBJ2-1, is EAGVVQSPRYKIIEKKQPVAFWCNPISGHNTLYWYLQNLGQGPELLIRYENEEAVDDSQLPKDRFSAERLKGVDSTLKIQPAELGDSAVYLCASSFPRDVQFFGPGTRLTVL.

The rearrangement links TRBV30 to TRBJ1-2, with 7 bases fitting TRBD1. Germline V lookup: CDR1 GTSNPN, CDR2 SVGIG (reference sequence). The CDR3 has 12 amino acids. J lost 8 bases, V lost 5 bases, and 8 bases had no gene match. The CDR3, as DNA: TGTGCCTGGTACAGGGGCCTTGGGGGCTACACCTTC. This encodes CAWYRGLGGYTF.

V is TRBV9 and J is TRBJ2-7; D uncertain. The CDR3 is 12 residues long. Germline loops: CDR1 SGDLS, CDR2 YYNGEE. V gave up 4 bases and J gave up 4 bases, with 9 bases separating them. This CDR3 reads CASSSMGYEQYF. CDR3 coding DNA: TGTGCCAGCAGCTCCATGGGGTACGAGCAGTACTTC.

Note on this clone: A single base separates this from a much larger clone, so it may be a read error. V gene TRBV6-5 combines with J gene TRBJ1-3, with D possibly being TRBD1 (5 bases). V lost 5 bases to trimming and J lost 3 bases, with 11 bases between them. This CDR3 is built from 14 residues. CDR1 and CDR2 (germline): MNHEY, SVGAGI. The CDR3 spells CASSLRVGGNTIYF. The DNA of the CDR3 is TGTGCCAGCAGTCTCAGGGTTGGTGGAAACACCATATATTTT.

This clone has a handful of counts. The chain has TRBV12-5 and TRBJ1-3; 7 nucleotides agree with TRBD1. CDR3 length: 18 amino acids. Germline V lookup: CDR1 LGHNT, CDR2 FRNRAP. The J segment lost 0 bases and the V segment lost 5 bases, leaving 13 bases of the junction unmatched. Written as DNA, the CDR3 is TGTGCTAGTGGTCCTGACCTTCCGGACAGGTACTCTGGAAACACCATATATTTT. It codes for CASGPDLPDRYSGNTIYF. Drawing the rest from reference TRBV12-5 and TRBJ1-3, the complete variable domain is DARVTQTPRHKVTEMGQEVTMRCQPILGHNTVFWYRQTMMQGLELLAYFRNRAPLDDSGMPKDRFSAEMPDATLATLKIQPSEPRDSAVYFCASGPDLPDRYSGNTIYFGEGSWLTVV.

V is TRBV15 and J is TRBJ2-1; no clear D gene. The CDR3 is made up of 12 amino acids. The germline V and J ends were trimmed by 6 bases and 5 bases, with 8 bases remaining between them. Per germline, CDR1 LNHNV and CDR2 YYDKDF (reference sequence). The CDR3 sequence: CATRESNNEQFF. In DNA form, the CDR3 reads TGTGCCACCAGGGAGTCTAACAATGAGCAGTTCTTC.